This T cell receptor beta chain was documented in a study of blood T cell repertoires in COVID-19. CDR1 is SQVTM and CDR2 is ANQGSEA in the germline V gene. This CDR3 comprises 11 residues. Trimming took off 7 bases at V and 8 bases at J, with 14 bases between the two ends. Participants were placed into cohorts based on the clinical history they reported. TCRdb keeps only in-frame clones here, not all; method: immunoSEQ multiplex PCR. The sample shows some 270,000 clones, 85% to 90% of them seen only once. The genes are TRBV29-1 and TRBJ1-2; D gene unclear. Sequencing was performed on PBMCs or T cells enriched from blood (not recorded which). This receptor was identified in a woman aged 25 to 45 with acute COVID-19. CDR3 coding DNA: TGCAGCGGTAAATCTGGCGGGGGCTACACCTTC. This encodes CSGKSGGGYTF.